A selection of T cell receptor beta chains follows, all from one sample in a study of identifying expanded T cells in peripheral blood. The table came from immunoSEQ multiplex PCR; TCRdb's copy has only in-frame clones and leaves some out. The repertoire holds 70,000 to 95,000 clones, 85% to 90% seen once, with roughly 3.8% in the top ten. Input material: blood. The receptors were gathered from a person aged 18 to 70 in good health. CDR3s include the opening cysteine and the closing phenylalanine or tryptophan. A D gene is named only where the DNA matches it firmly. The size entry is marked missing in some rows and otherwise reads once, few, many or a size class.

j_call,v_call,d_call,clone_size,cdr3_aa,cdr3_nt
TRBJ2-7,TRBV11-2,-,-,CASSPNGGPYEQYF,TGTGCCAGCAGCCCGAACGGGGGCCCCTACGAGCAGTACTTC
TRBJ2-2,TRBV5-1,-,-,CASSRNTGSAGELFF,TGCGCCAGCAGCCGCAATACAGGGTCCGCCGGGGAGCTGTTTTTT
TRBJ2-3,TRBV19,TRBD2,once,CASSMGSGGIDTQYF,TGTGCCAGTAGTATGGGTAGCGGGGGGATTGATACGCAGTATTTT
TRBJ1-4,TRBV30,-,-,CAWSVHQREKLFF,TGTGCCTGGAGTGTACACCAGCGGGAAAAACTGTTTTTT
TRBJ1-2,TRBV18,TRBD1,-,CASSPRKDRRLNYGYTF,TGTGCCAGCTCACCTCGAAAGGACAGGCGACTTAACTATGGCTACACCTTC
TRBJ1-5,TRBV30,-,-,CAWSIGPSNQPQHF,TGTGCCTGGAGTATTGGGCCAAGCAATCAGCCCCAGCATTTT
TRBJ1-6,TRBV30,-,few,CAWSRGDAYNSPLHF,TGTGCCTGGAGTCGAGGGGACGCCTATAATTCACCCCTCCACTTT
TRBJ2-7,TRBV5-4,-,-,CASSLEIGGYEQYF,TGTGCCAGCAGCTTGGAGATAGGGGGCTACGAGCAGTACTTC
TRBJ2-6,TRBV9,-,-,CASSPQPHSGANVLTF,TGTGCCAGCAGCCCACAGCCCCACTCTGGGGCCAACGTCCTGACTTTC
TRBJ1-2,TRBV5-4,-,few,CASSLVGANGYTF,TGTGCCAGCAGCTTGGTTGGGGCTAATGGCTACACCTTC
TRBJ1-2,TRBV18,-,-,CASSRRDPPGYTF,TGTGCCAGCTCACGCCGGGACCCCCCCGGCTACACCTTC
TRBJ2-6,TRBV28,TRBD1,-,CASSSLISTGPRSGANVLTF,TGTGCCAGCAGTTCCCTAATATCGACAGGGCCTCGCTCTGGGGCCAACGTCCTGACTTTC
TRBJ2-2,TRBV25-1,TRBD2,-,CASSGLAGANTGELFF,TGTGCCAGCAGTGGACTAGCGGGGGCTAACACCGGGGAGCTGTTTTTT